The 20 T cell receptor beta chains below were found in one sample sequenced in a study of OX40 agonist ivuxolimab in advanced cancers. Libraries were prepared by immunoSEQ multiplex PCR; TCRdb keeps only in-frame clonotypes and omits some of them. This table holds roughly 57,000 clones, about nine tenths found once. Here the sequenced sample was CD4+ or CD8+ T cells sorted from blood, taken in a trial of the OX40 agonist ivuxolimab. The receptors were sampled from an adult with an advanced solid tumor such as melanoma, head and neck, liver or kidney cancer.

The chain recombines TRBV6-5 with TRBJ1-1; D is perhaps TRBD1 (5 bases). In germline, CDR1 is MNHEY, CDR2 SVGAGI. The CDR3 runs to 15 residues. V lost 8 bases, J lost 0 bases, and 16 bases lay in between. The CDR3 nucleotides read TGTGCCAGCGGGGCGCGAGGAATCATGAACACTGAAGCTTTCTTT. It specifies CASGARGIMNTEAFF.

This CDR3 reads CATRPRGLNTIRGFF. The CDR3 region has the DNA TGTGCCACCAGGCCAAGGGGGCTTAATACAATACGGGGGTTCTTC. The chain has TRBV15 and TRBJ2-1, with 7 bases identical to TRBD1. With V trimmed by 6 bases and J by 15 bases, 20 bases remained unmatched. The germline V gene has CDR1 LNHNV and CDR2 YYDKDF (reference sequence). This CDR3 has 15 residues.

This chain connects TRBV11-2 to TRBJ2-3; 8 bases agree with TRBD2. The V segment lost 5 bases and the J segment 0 bases; nucleotides outside the gene matches: 13. Per the germline V gene, CDR1 is SGHAT and CDR2 is FQNNGV. CDR3 size: 18 residues. The DNA for the CDR3 is TGTGCCAGCAGCCCCCGGACTAGCCCCCATATTAGCACAGATACGCAGTATTTT. Its protein is CASSPRTSPHISTDTQYF.

This clone came up a few times. This sequence joins TRBV6-6 and TRBJ1-2, with 7 positions matching TRBD1. Germline V gene sequence: CDR1 MNHNY, CDR2 SVGAGI (reference sequence). The CDR3 consists of 16 residues. J lost 4 bases, V lost 2 bases, and 10 bases had no gene match. As DNA, the CDR3 is TGTGCCAGCAGTTACATCAAGACAGGGATAGCCTATGGCTACACCTTC. Translating it yields CASSYIKTGIAYGYTF.

This clone has only a few counts. This chain uses TRBV28 with TRBJ2-2; D is uncertain. CDR3 length: 12 residues. V was clipped by 9 bases and J by 4 bases, with 9 bases between them. CDR1 is MDHEN, CDR2 SYDVKM, per germline. The DNA for the CDR3 is TGTGCCAGTGCGTGGGGCACCGGGGAGCTGTTTTTT. This codes for CASAWGTGELFF.

This clone came up a few times. The chain links TRBV2 to TRBJ2-7; maybe TRBD2 (5 bases). This CDR3 is 14 amino acids long. Trimming shortened V by 6 bases and J by 0 bases, and 12 bases separated the two germline ends. CDR1 is SNHLY and CDR2 is FYNNEI in the germline V gene. In nucleotides, the CDR3 is TGTGCCAGCAGCGCCAGGACTGCCTCCTACGAGCAGTACTTC. This codes for CASSARTASYEQYF.

The chain combines TRBV5-6 with TRBJ1-1, with unresolved D. CDR3 length equals 15 residues. V was cut by 2 bases and J by 1 base, with 12 bases left in between. Germline CDR1 reads SGHDT; CDR2 reads YYEEEE. CDR3 sequence reads: CASSFLGRTNTEAFF. CDR3 nucleotides: TGTGCCAGCAGCTTCCTAGGTCGTACGAACACTGAAGCTTTCTTT.

The chain joins TRBV6-5 to TRBJ2-7; D gene uncertain. The CDR3 sequence is 14 residues long. The germline CDR1 and CDR2 sequences are MNHEY and SVGAGI. The V gene lost 2 bases and the J gene lost 0 bases, with 8 bases spanning the gap. CDR3 DNA sequence: TGTGCCAGCAGTTACAGTGGGGACTCCTACGAGCAGTACTTC. It translates to CASSYSGDSYEQYF.

This CDR3 is CASSLQELANTGELFF. The CDR3 DNA reads TGCGCCAGCAGCTTGCAGGAGTTAGCGAACACCGGGGAGCTGTTTTTT. V is TRBV5-1 and J is TRBJ2-2; the D is unclear. Per germline, CDR1 SGHRS and CDR2 YFSETQ. The CDR3 is made up of 16 amino acids. V was cut by 1 base and J by 0 bases, with 10 bases left in between.

The chain recombines TRBV19 with TRBJ2-3; D is unresolved. Germline CDR1 is LNHDA and CDR2 is SQIVND (reference sequence). Deletions cut 4 bases from V and 6 bases from J, with 8 bases between. The CDR3 has 12 residues. The CDR3 bases are TGTGCCAGTAGTACGACTGTCGATACGCAGTATTTT. Amino acids: CASSTTVDTQYF.

The chain combines TRBV5-1 with TRBJ2-3, with TRBD2 matching 8 bases. V was pared by 5 bases and J by 4 bases, with 6 bases of the junction left unmatched. Germline values: CDR1 SGHRS, CDR2 YFSETQ. This CDR3 is built from 14 residues. The CDR3 reads CASSIQRGPDTQYF. CDR3 DNA sequence: TGCGCCAGCAGTATACAGCGGGGGCCAGATACGCAGTATTTT.

The chain joins TRBV11-3 to TRBJ2-1; 10 bases match TRBD1. The CDR3 has 14 amino acids. Germline values: CDR1 SGHNT, CDR2 YENEEA. The J segment lost 4 bases and the V segment lost 6 bases, leaving 3 bases of the junction unmatched. In DNA form, the CDR3 reads TGTGCCAGCAGTACGGGACAGGGGTACAATGAGCAGTTCTTC. Protein: CASSTGQGYNEQFF.

The CDR3 loop reads CASSFTPSGVSSYEQYF. The CDR3 nucleotides are TGTGCCAGCAGCTTTACCCCCAGCGGGGTGAGCTCCTACGAGCAGTACTTC. The chain employs TRBV13 and TRBJ2-7; TRBD2 agrees at 7 bases. Trimming cost V 3 bases and J 0 bases; bases outside gene matches: 11. Per germline, CDR1 PRHDT and CDR2 FYEKMQ (reference sequence). The CDR3 runs 17 residues.

This chain joins TRBV28 and TRBJ2-7; TRBD2 matches 9 bases. Germline CDR1 reads MDHEN; CDR2 reads SYDVKM. J lost 5 bases, V lost 8 bases, and 13 bases had no gene match. The CDR3 sequence is 15 residues long. The chain's CDR3 is CASATWASGKNEQYF. The DNA of the CDR3 is TGTGCCAGCGCCACCTGGGCTAGCGGGAAGAACGAGCAGTACTTC.

In its sample, this clone was seen a few times. The chain is built from TRBV15 and TRBJ2-1; 10 positions match TRBD2. The CDR3 covers 16 residues. Germline V lookup: CDR1 LNHNV, CDR2 YYDKDF (reference sequence). Trimming took 0 bases from V and 8 from J; bases not matched to a gene: 7. CDR3 nucleotides: TGTGCCACCAGCAGAGATATGCTAGCGGGAGTGGATGAGCAGTTCTTC. This codes for CATSRDMLAGVDEQFF.

This sequence joins TRBV28 and TRBJ2-5; no clear D. Germline values: CDR1 MDHEN, CDR2 SYDVKM. V was pared by 3 bases and J by 5 bases, with 10 bases between. The CDR3 has 13 residues. CDR3 sequence: CASSFDAAETQYF. The CDR3 DNA reads TGTGCCAGCAGTTTTGATGCAGCGGAGACCCAGTACTTC.

The chain couples TRBV28 to TRBJ1-5; 7 nucleotides line up with TRBD1. CDR3 size: 15 residues. J was trimmed by 4 bases and V by 6 bases; bases with no gene match: 9. Germline V gives CDR1 MDHEN, CDR2 SYDVKM. Written as DNA, the CDR3 is TGTGCCAGCAGCCAAATAGACAGGGAAAATCAGCCCCAGCATTTT. This encodes CASSQIDRENQPQHF.

The chain combines TRBV6-1 with TRBJ2-3, with 7 bases identical to TRBD1. V trimming: 7 bases; J trimming: 3 bases; junction bases outside the gene matches: 7. The CDR3 totals 14 residues. CDR1 is MNHNS, CDR2 SASEGT, per germline. The CDR3 reads CASNPGTATDTQYF. CDR3 bases: TGTGCCAGCAACCCCGGGACAGCGACAGATACGCAGTATTTT.

The CDR3 DNA follows: TGTGCCAGCAGCTTACGGGACAGATCTGCCTATGGCTACACCTTC. This sequence encodes CASSLRDRSAYGYTF. The chain links TRBV7-9 to TRBJ1-2; 7 bases match TRBD1. This CDR3 is built from 15 residues. Germline V gene sequence: CDR1 SEHNR, CDR2 FQNEAQ (reference sequence). After removal of 2 bases from V and 4 bases from J, the junction contained 7 bases not matched to a gene.

The chain joins TRBV2 to TRBJ2-7; D is perhaps TRBD1 (5 bases). Between the trimmed V and J ends, which lost 6 bases and 3 bases, there was a span of 12 bases. The CDR3 has 13 amino acids. Per the germline V gene, CDR1 is SNHLY and CDR2 is FYNNEI. The CDR3, as DNA: TGTGCCAGCAGGAAGGACAAGGTCTACGAGCAGTACTTC. Its translation: CASRKDKVYEQYF.